Below are 17 T cell receptor beta chains sequenced from a single sample in a study of T cell responses to AZD1222 COVID-19 vaccine. TCRdb keeps only in-frame clones here, not all; method: immunoSEQ multiplex PCR. The sample shows about 120,000 clones, 90% of them seen only once. This sample comprised peripheral blood, obtained on day 0 of AZD1222 vaccination. The source of these receptors is an adult in good health.

The V and J genes are TRBV15 and TRBJ2-7, with 9 bases that match TRBD1. The V segment lost 5 bases and the J segment 0 bases; nucleotides outside the gene matches: 5. Per germline, CDR1 LNHNV and CDR2 YYDKDF (reference sequence). The CDR3 length is 15 residues. CDR3 in amino acids: CATSRRDRVSYEQYF. CDR3 nucleotides: TGTGCCACCAGCCGACGGGACAGGGTCTCCTACGAGCAGTACTTC.

This clone was observed a few times. The chain couples TRBV6-2 or TRBV6-3 to TRBJ2-5, with 7 bases that match TRBD2. The CDR3 is made up of 14 amino acids. With 4 bases clipped from V and 5 bases from J, the junction kept 7 bases outside the gene matches. Germline CDR1 and CDR2: MNHEY and SVGEGT. Here the CDR3 DNA reads TGTGCCAGCAGTTGGGACTACCGTTCTGAGACCCAGTACTTC. This encodes CASSWDYRSETQYF.

The chain recombines TRBV7-2 with TRBJ1-4; D unresolved. Germline CDR1 and CDR2: SGHTA and FQGNSA. V shed 1 base and J shed 5 bases, with 8 bases lying between them. This CDR3 spans 14 amino acids. DNA of the CDR3: TGTGCCAGCAGCTTAGGGCCCTTAAATGAAAAACTGTTTTTT. It yields the protein CASSLGPLNEKLFF.

The rearrangement joins TRBV19 to TRBJ2-1; the match to TRBD1 covers 10 bases. Looked up from germline, CDR1 is LNHDA and CDR2 is SQIVND (reference sequence). V lost 7 bases, J lost 2 bases, and 5 bases stayed unmatched. This CDR3 spans 15 amino acids. Here the CDR3 reads CASTLGQGAYNEQFF. The CDR3 DNA reads as TGTGCCAGTACCCTAGGACAGGGGGCCTACAATGAGCAGTTCTTC.

This clone was counted at least ten times. The rearrangement uses TRBV20-1 and TRBJ2-5; 10 bases are shared with TRBD2. CDR1 and CDR2 (germline): DFQATT, SNEGSKA (reference sequence). Trimming cost V 3 bases and J 1 base; bases outside gene matches: 14. The CDR3 extends over 18 amino acids. The CDR3 spells CSASSPLAGATFQETQYF. The CDR3 DNA is TGCAGTGCTAGTTCCCCCCTAGCGGGGGCAACATTCCAAGAGACCCAGTACTTC.

The chain joins TRBV28 to TRBJ1-6; no clear D. Between the trimmed V and J ends, which lost 7 bases and 10 bases, there was a span of 11 bases. The germline CDR1 and CDR2 sequences are MDHEN and SYDVKM. The CDR3 runs 12 residues. The CDR3 DNA follows: TGTGCCAGCAAAGTCCCGGGGTCACCCCTCCACTTT. Protein sequence: CASKVPGSPLHF.

This sequence joins TRBV12-5 and TRBJ2-1; TRBD2 matches 11 bases. Germline loops: CDR1 LGHNT, CDR2 FRNRAP. Trimming at V came to 0 bases and at J to 7 bases, leaving 5 bases not matched to a gene. This CDR3 region has 16 residues. The CDR3 here is CASGLVIAGGLNEQFF. Written as DNA, the CDR3 is TGTGCTAGTGGTTTGGTAATAGCGGGGGGGCTTAATGAGCAGTTCTTC.

The chain carries TRBV10-1 and TRBJ2-2, with a possible D match to TRBD2 (6 bases). V was shortened by 4 bases and J by 5 bases, with 14 bases between the two germline ends. The length of the CDR3 is 15 residues. The germline V gene encodes CDR1 WNHNN and CDR2 SYGVQD (reference sequence). DNA of the CDR3: TGCGCCAGCAGTGGTGGAGGGGTCGGGACCGGGGAGCTGTTTTTT. As protein: CASSGGGVGTGELFF.

The genes are TRBV6-6 and TRBJ1-5; D remains ambiguous. Germline assignment: CDR1 MNHNY and CDR2 SVGAGI (reference sequence). The CDR3 loop spans 15 amino acids. V was clipped by 5 bases and J by 6 bases, with 17 bases between them. In DNA, the CDR3 is TGTGCCAGCAGTCCCTACCACCTCCGGGGTCAGCCCCAGCATTTT. This codes for CASSPYHLRGQPQHF.

The chain employs TRBV6-5 and TRBJ1-1; D remains ambiguous. V was clipped by 7 bases and J by 5 bases, with 8 bases between them. Germline values: CDR1 MNHEY, CDR2 SVGAGI. CDR3 size: 11 residues. The CDR3: CASIGDTEAFF. CDR3 DNA: TGTGCCAGCATTGGGGATACTGAAGCTTTCTTT.

CDR3 in amino acids: CASSGDSSNQPQHF. The CDR3 coding sequence is TGTGCCAGCAGTGGGGACAGTAGCAATCAGCCCCAGCATTTT. V and J are TRBV2 and TRBJ1-5, with TRBD1 identical over 7 bases. CDR1 and CDR2 (germline): SNHLY, FYNNEI. J was trimmed by 0 bases and V by 4 bases; bases with no gene match: 0. The CDR3 has 14 amino acids. Full variable domain (missing parts from reference TRBV2 and TRBJ1-5): EPEVTQTPSHQVTQMGQEVILRCVPISNHLYFYWYRQILGQKVEFLVSFYNNEISEKSEIFDDQFSVERPDGSNFTLKIRSTKLEDSAMYFCASSGDSSNQPQHFGDGTRLSIL.

The DNA of the CDR3 is TGTGCCACCAGCCGGGACAGGGGCAATGAGCAGTTCTTC. Residues: CATSRDRGNEQFF. The chain employs TRBV24-1 and TRBJ2-1, with 10 nucleotides matching TRBD1. Germline assignment: CDR1 KGHDR and CDR2 SFDVKD. J lost 6 bases, V lost 7 bases, and 2 bases had no gene match. The length of the CDR3 is 13 residues.

This clone was detected only once. This rearrangement joins TRBV9 to TRBJ1-4; unclear D gene. The germline V gene encodes CDR1 SGDLS and CDR2 YYNGEE. V lost 0 bases and J lost 2, with 5 bases in between. This CDR3 spans 14 amino acids. In DNA, the CDR3 is TGTGCCAGCAGCGTAGGAGGGACTAATGAAAAACTGTTTTTT. This sequence encodes CASSVGGTNEKLFF. The whole variable domain, remainder taken from reference TRBV9 and TRBJ1-4, is DSGVTQTPKHLITATGQRVTLRCSPRSGDLSVYWYQQSLDQGLQFLIQYYNGEERAKGNILERFSAQQFPDLHSELNLSSLELGDSALYFCASSVGGTNEKLFFGSGTQLSVL.

This chain links TRBV11-2 with TRBJ1-6; D remains unclear. Germline V gene sequence: CDR1 SGHAT, CDR2 FQNNGV. Trimming stripped 1 base from V and 5 bases from J, with 6 bases between. This CDR3 region has 14 residues. CDR3 nucleotides: TGTGCCAGCAGCTTAGGCAGGAATAATTCACCCCTCCACTTT. It translates to CASSLGRNNSPLHF.

The chain carries TRBV28 and TRBJ1-6, with TRBD1 matching over 7 bases. Germline CDR1 and CDR2: MDHEN and SYDVKM. This CDR3 contains 13 residues. V lost 6 bases to trimming and J lost 7 bases; unmatched junction nucleotides: 3. CDR3 in DNA: TGTGCCAGCAGAACAGGGGAAAATTCACCCCTCCACTTT. Its translation: CASRTGENSPLHF.

The chain uses TRBV25-1 and TRBJ2-7; D gene unclear. The CDR3 has 14 amino acids. Germline lookup yields CDR1 MGHDK and CDR2 SYGVNS. Trimming removed 5 bases from V and 6 bases from J, with 17 bases in between. In DNA, the CDR3 is TGTGCCAGCAGTCGTTCCGGGTCCCCCGGCGAGCAGTACTTC. Residues: CASSRSGSPGEQYF.

The chain carries TRBV20-1 and TRBJ1-2; D is undetermined. The CDR3 has 10 residues. Looked up from germline, CDR1 is DFQATT and CDR2 is SNEGSKA (reference sequence). Trimming took off 0 bases at V and 7 bases at J, with 3 bases between the two ends. The CDR3 DNA follows: TGCAGTGCTAGAGATCCTGGCTACACCTTC. Residues: CSARDPGYTF.